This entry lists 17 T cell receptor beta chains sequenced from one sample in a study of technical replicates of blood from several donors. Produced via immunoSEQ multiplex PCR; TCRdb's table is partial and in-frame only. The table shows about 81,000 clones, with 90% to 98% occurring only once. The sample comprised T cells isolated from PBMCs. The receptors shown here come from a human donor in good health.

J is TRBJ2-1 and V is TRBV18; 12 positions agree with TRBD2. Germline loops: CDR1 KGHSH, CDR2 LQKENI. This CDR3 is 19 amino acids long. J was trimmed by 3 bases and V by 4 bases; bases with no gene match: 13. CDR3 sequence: CASSRGLAGSIGLYNEQFF. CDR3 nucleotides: TGTGCCAGCTCACGCGGACTAGCGGGATCCATAGGACTCTACAATGAGCAGTTCTTC.

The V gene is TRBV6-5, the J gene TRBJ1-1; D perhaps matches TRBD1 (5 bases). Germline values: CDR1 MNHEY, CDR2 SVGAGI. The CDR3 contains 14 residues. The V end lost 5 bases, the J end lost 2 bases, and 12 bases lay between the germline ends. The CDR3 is CASSPLRGNTEAFF. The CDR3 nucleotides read TGTGCCAGCAGTCCCTTAAGGGGCAACACTGAAGCTTTCTTT.

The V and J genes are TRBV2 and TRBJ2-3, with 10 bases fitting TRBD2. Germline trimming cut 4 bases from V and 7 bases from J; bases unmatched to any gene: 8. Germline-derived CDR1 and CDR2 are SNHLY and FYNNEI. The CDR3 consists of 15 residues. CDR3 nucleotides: TGTGCCAGCAGTGCGGCTAGCGGGAGTGGTAATACGCAGTATTTT. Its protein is CASSAASGSGNTQYF.

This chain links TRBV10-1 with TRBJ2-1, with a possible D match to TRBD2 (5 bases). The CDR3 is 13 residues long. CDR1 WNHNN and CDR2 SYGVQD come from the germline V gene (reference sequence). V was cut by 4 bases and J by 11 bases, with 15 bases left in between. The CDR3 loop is CASSGSGVPKQFF. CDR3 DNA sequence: TGCGCCAGCAGTGGTTCCGGGGTACCAAAGCAGTTCTTC.

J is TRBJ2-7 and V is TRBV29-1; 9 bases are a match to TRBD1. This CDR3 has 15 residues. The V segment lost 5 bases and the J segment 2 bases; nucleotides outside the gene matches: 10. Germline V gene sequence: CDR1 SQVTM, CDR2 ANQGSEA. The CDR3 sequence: CSVRTAGQGPYEQYF. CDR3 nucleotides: TGCAGCGTTCGAACCGCGGGACAGGGACCCTACGAGCAGTACTTC.

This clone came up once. The CDR3 DNA reads TGTGCCTGTAAAAGGAGGCTAAAGATGGATTCACCCCTCCACTTT. Residues: CACKRRLKMDSPLHF. V usage is TRBV30 and J usage is TRBJ1-6; D ambiguous. V was trimmed by 6 bases and J by 8 bases, leaving 20 bases between them. From germline, CDR1 is GTSNPN and CDR2 SVGIG (reference sequence). The CDR3 consists of 15 residues.

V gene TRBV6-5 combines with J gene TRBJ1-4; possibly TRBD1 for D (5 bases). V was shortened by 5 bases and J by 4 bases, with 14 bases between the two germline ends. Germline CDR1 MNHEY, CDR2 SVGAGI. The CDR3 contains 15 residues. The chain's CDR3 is CASSSPGLSNEKLFF. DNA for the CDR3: TGTGCCAGCAGTAGCCCGGGACTGAGTAATGAAAAACTGTTTTTT.

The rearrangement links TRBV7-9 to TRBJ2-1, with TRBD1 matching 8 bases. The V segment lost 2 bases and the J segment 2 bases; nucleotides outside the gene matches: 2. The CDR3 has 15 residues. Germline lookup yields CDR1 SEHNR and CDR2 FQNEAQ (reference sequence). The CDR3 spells CASSLRTGPYNEQFF. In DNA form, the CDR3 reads TGTGCCAGCAGCTTAAGGACAGGGCCCTACAATGAGCAGTTCTTC. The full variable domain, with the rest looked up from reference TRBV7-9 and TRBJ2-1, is DTGVSQNPRHKITKRGQNVTFRCDPISEHNRLYWYRQTLGQGPEFLTYFQNEAQLEKSRLLSDRFSAERPKGSFSTLEIQRTEQGDSAMYLCASSLRTGPYNEQFFGPGTRLTVL.

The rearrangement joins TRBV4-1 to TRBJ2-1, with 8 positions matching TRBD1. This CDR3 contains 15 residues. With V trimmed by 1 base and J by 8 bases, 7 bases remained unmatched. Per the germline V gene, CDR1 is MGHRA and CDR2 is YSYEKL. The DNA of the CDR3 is TGCGCCAGCAGCCAAGCCAGGGGGCTTAGGGATGAGCAGTTCTTC. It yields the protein CASSQARGLRDEQFF.

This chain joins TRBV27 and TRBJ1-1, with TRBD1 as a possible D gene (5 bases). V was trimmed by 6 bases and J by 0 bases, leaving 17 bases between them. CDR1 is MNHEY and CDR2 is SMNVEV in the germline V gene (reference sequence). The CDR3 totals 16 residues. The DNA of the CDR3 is TGTGCCAGCAGACCCCCTCAAGCAGGGATGAACACTGAAGCTTTCTTT. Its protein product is CASRPPQAGMNTEAFF.

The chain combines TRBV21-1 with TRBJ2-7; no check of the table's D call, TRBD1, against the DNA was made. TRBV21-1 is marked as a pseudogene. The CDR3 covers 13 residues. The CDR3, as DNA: TGTGCCAGCGGTCAGACAGGGATCTCCGAGCAGTACTTC. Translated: CASGQTGISEQYF.

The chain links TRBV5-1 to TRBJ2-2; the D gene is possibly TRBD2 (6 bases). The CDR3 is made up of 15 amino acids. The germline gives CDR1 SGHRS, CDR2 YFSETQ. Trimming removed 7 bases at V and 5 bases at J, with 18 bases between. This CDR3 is CASGRLSGRTGELFF. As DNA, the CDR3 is TGCGCCAGCGGACGGCTGTCAGGGAGGACCGGGGAGCTGTTTTTT.

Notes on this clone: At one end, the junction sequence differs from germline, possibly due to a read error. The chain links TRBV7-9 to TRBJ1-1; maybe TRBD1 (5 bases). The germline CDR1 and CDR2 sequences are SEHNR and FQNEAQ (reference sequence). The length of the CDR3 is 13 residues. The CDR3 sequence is CASSIAGGTEAFF. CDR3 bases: TGTGCCAGCAGCATAGCGGGGGGCACTGAAGCTTTCTTT.

The CDR3 reads CASSFNGRGSGANVLTF. For the CDR3, the DNA is TGTGCCAGCAGTTTTAATGGCAGGGGCTCTGGGGCCAACGTCCTGACTTTC. The chain employs TRBV27 and TRBJ2-6; weak D call: TRBD1 (6 bases). The CDR3 consists of 17 residues. V lost 3 bases and J 0 bases, leaving 12 bases between the germline ends. Germline CDR1 reads MNHEY; CDR2 reads SMNVEV (reference sequence).

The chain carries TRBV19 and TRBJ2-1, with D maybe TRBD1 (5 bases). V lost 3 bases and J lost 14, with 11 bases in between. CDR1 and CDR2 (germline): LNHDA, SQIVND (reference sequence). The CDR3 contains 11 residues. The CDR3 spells CASSIGPTEFF. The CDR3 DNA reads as TGTGCCAGTAGTATTGGACCGACAGAGTTCTTC.

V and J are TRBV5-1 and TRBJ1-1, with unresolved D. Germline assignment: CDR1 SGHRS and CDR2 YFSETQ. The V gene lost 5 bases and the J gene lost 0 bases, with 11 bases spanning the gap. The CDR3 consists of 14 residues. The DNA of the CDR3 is TGCGCCAGCAGGGCCCAAGGAGTGAACACTGAAGCTTTCTTT. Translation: CASRAQGVNTEAFF.

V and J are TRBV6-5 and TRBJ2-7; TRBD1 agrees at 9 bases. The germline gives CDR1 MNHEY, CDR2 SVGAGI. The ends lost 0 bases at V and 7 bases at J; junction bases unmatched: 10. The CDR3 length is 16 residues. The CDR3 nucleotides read TGTGCCAGCAGTTACTCTTTGACAGGGGGGGTATGGGAGCAGTACTTC. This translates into CASSYSLTGGVWEQYF.